This paragraph covers one TCR beta chain sequence. Some clones are missing from TCRdb's copy, which holds only in-frame ones; the method was immunoSEQ multiplex PCR. The repertoire holds about 24,000 clones, with under 45% as singletons. Each mixed lymphocyte reaction held around 200,000 CFSE-labeled responders and around 200,000 irradiated violet-dye-labeled stimulators. Responder CD3+CD4+ and CD3+CD8+ cells that were proliferating and CFSE-low were sorted after the reaction. The CDR3 runs to 11 residues. The V end lost 5 bases, the J end lost 7 bases, and 6 bases lay between the germline ends. The germline CDR1 and CDR2 sequences are MNHNS and SASEGT. The data belong to a study of graft-versus-host responses after intestinal transplantation. Study-wide findings and caveats: Across patients carrying graft-donor T cell macrochimerism, allografts held high graft-versus-host to host-versus-graft clonal ratios. Early HvG declines after transplant were associated with peak circulating GvH clone levels.

This clonotype was obtained from a human patient who received an intestinal transplant. The source was alloreactive CD4+ T cells from a mixed lymphocyte reaction culture, collected before intestinal transplant. Sample subset: CFSE-low proliferating T cells sorted from approximately 6-day pre-transplant mixed lymphocyte reaction (GvH or HvG direction). The rearrangement links TRBV6-1 to TRBJ2-1; D not certain. The DNA of the CDR3 is TGTGCCAGCAGTTATCTTAATGAGCAGTTCTTC. This sequence encodes CASSYLNEQFF.